The clone carrying this TCR beta chain came up a few times. With 60 Vbeta and 13 Jbeta primers, the PCR was carried out. The table came from immunoSEQ multiplex PCR; TCRdb's copy has only in-frame clones and leaves some out. The sample records some 150,000 clones, approximately 83% being singletons. Trimming took 2 bases from V and 7 from J, leaving 8 bases between them. This CDR3 spans 12 amino acids. Looked up from germline, CDR1 is MDHEN and CDR2 is SYDVKM. The entry originates in a study of cytomegalovirus exposure and HLA in healthy donors. The material sequenced was PBMCs. This rearrangement joins TRBV28 to TRBJ1-1; weak D call: TRBD1 (5 bases). This receptor was identified in a middle-aged woman in good health and CMV-seronegative. Here the CDR3 reads CASSLRGVEAFF. The DNA of the CDR3 is TGTGCCAGCAGTTTAAGGGGCGTTGAAGCTTTCTTT.